This TCR beta chain comes out of a study of beta chain features in type 1 diabetes. Study summary: Similarity in age, gender and cell yields was seen between patients and healthy donors. Study-wide points: Among patients, naive, central memory and Treg TCRB repertoires appeared more similar than among healthy donors. For Type 1 diabetes patients, all four CD4+ subsets carried TCRB CDR3s that were moderately but significantly shorter.

This CDR3 is 13 amino acids long. V lost 5 bases and J 0 bases, leaving 7 bases between the germline ends. The germline CDR1 and CDR2 sequences are SGHVS and FQNEAQ. This clone was found many times. Its antigen is unknown. cDNA synthesis used the whole RNA isolate, giving expressed TCRB sequences. Clones were read by immunoSEQ multiplex PCR, and TCRdb kept only the in-frame ones, dropping some. Of 240,000 or so clones listed, 25% to 30% are singletons. This rearrangement joins TRBV7-8 to TRBJ1-1; no reliable D call. Sequenced material: central memory CD4+ T cells from blood. This clonotype originated in a man between 25 and 39 years old in good health. CDR3 sequence reads: CASSPFLNTEAFF. CDR3 DNA: TGTGCCAGCAGCCCCTTCTTGAACACTGAAGCTTTCTTT.